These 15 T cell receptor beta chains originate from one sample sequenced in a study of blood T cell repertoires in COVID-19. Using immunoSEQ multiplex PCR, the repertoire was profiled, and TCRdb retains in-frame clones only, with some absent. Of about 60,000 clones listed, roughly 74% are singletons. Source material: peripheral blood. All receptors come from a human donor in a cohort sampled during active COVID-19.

The CDR3 loop is CASSPHGTAFNEQFF. The CDR3 bases are TGCGCCAGCAGCCCCCACGGGACAGCTTTTAATGAGCAGTTCTTC. The chain couples TRBV4-1 to TRBJ2-1; 7 bases agree with TRBD1. CDR3 length: 15 amino acids. V lost 4 bases to trimming and J lost 7 bases; unmatched junction nucleotides: 10. Germline CDR1 MGHRA, CDR2 YSYEKL.

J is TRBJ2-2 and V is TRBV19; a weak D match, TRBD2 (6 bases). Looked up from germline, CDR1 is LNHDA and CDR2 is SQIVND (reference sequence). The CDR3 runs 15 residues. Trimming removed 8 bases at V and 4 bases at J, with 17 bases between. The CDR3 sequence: CASLQLGGRTGELFF. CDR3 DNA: TGTGCCAGTCTACAACTCGGGGGACGCACCGGGGAGCTGTTTTTT.

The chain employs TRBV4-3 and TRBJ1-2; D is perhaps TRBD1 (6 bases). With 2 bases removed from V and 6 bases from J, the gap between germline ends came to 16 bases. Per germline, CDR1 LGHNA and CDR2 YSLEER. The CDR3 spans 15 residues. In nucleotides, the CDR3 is TGCGCCAGCAGCCAAAAACCAACAGGGCTCGATGGCTACACCTTC. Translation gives CASSQKPTGLDGYTF.

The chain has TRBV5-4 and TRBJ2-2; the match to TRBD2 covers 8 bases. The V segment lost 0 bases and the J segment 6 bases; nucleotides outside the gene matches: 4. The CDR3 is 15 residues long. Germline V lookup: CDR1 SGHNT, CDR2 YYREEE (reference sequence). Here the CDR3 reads CASSLAGLASGELFF. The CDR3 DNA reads TGTGCCAGCAGCTTGGCAGGACTAGCATCCGGGGAGCTGTTTTTT.

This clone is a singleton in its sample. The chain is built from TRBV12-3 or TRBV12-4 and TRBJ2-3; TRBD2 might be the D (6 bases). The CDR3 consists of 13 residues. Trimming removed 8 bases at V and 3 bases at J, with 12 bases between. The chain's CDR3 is CASRDGGTDTQYF. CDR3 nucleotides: TGTGCCAGCCGGGACGGGGGAACAGATACGCAGTATTTT.

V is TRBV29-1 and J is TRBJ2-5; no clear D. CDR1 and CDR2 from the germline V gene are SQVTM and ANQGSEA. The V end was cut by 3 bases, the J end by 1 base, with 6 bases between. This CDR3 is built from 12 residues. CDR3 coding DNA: TGCAGCGTTGATCCGGGCCAAGAGACCCAGTACTTC. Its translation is CSVDPGQETQYF.

Here the CDR3 DNA reads TGTGCCAGCACCAAATCCGGCGTCAGGGCCCAGTACTTC. Its protein is CASTKSGVRAQYF. The genes are TRBV6-5 and TRBJ2-5; D may be TRBD1 (5 bases). In germline, CDR1 is MNHEY, CDR2 SVGAGI. This CDR3 is built from 13 residues. V was trimmed by 7 bases and J by 9 bases, leaving 18 bases between them.

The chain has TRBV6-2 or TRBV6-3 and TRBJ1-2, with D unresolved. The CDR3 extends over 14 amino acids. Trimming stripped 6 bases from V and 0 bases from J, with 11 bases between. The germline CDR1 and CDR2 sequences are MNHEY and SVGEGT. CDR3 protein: CASSIPSTNYGYTF. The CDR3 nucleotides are TGTGCCAGCAGCATACCGAGTACTAACTATGGCTACACCTTC.

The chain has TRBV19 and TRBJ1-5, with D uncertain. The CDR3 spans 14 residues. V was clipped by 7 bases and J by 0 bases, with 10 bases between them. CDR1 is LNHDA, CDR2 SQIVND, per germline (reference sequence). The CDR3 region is CASIPVHSNQPQHF. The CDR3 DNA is TGTGCCAGTATACCAGTACATAGCAATCAGCCCCAGCATTTT.

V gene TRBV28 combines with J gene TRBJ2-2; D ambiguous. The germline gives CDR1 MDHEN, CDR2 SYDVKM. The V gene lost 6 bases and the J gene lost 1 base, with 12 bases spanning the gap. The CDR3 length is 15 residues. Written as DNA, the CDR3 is TGTGCCAGCAGCACAGTGGGCAGGAACACCGGGGAGCTGTTTTTT. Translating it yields CASSTVGRNTGELFF.

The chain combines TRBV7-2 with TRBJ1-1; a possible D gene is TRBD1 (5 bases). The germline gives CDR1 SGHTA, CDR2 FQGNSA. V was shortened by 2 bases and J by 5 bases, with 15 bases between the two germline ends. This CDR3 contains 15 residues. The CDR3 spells CASSLSGRAVTEAFF. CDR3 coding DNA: TGTGCCAGCAGCTTATCAGGCAGGGCGGTAACTGAAGCTTTCTTT.

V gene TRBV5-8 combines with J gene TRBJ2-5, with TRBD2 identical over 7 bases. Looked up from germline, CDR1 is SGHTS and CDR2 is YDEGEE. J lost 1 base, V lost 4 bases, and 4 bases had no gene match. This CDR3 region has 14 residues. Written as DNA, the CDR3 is TGTGCCAGCAGCCCGGGACTAACCCAAGAGACCCAGTACTTC. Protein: CASSPGLTQETQYF.

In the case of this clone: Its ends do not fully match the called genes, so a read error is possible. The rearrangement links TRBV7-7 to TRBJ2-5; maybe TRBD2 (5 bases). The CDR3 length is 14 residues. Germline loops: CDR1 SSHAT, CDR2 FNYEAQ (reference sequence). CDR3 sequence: CASSLVGSEGTQYF. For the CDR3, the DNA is TGTGCTAGCAGCTTAGTGGGCAGTGAGGGGACCCAGTACTTC.

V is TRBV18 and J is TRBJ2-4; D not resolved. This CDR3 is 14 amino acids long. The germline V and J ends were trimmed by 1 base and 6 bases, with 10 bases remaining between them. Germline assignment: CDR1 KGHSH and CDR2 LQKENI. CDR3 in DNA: TGTGCCAGCTCACCACGTGGGCAAGGAAACATTCAGTACTTC. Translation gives CASSPRGQGNIQYF.

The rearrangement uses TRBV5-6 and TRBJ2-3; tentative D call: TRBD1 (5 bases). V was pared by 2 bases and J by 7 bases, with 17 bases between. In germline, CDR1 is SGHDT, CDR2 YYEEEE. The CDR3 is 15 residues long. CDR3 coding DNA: TGTGCCAGCAGCTTTGGGCTAACTGGGGCCAATACGCAGTATTTT. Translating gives CASSFGLTGANTQYF.